What follows describes a single TCR beta chain. Antigen: not known. Germline loops: CDR1 SGHAT, CDR2 FQNNGV. The CDR3 contains 13 residues. V was shortened by 6 bases and J by 5 bases, with 13 bases between the two germline ends. TCRdb re-derived calls from the reads in MiXCR, one entry per CDR3 protein. The sample records some 940,000 distinct CDR3 sequences, 25% to 40% being singletons. This sample is part of a study of T cell repertoires in cytomegalovirus infection. The sequence was obtained from a human donor in good health (CMV status not recorded). Some clones in this sample may be carry-over from other donors' samples. The sample in question was cultured CD8+ T cells from PBMCs, obtained from culture after CMV antigen stimulation. The chain is built from TRBV11-2 and TRBJ1-2; maybe TRBD1 (6 bases). The CDR3 DNA sequence: TGTGCCAGCAGACAGGGCAGGTTTTATGGCTACACCTTC. This codes for CASRQGRFYGYTF.